Shown below are 3 T cell receptor beta chains from a single sample sequenced in a study of lymphopenia after photon versus proton radiotherapy. Data came from immunoSEQ multiplex PCR; TCRdb stores just in-frame clones and leaves some out. This sample has 65,000 to 85,000 clones, with around 90% found just once. The sample here was peripheral blood, taken from a patient treated with photon-based radiotherapy. All receptors derive from a woman aged 35 to 49 with cholangiocarcinoma.

The V call is TRBV6-1, the J call TRBJ2-5; perhaps D is TRBD1 or TRBD2 (5 bases each). This CDR3 spans 15 amino acids. Germline CDR1 is MNHNS and CDR2 is SASEGT. V was clipped by 0 bases and J by 7 bases, with 15 bases between them. Written as DNA, the CDR3 is TGTGCCAGCAGTGAAGCGGCCCTGCAGAGGGGGACCCAGTACTTC. This sequence encodes CASSEAALQRGTQYF.

The gene calls are TRBV6-4 and TRBJ2-1; 11 bases align to TRBD2. This CDR3 has 14 amino acids. The germline CDR1 and CDR2 sequences are MRHNA and SNTAGT. V gave up 3 bases and J gave up 6 bases; unmatched junction bases: 1. The CDR3 DNA sequence: TGTGCCAGCAGTGAGCTAGCGGGGGGCAATGAGCAGTTCTTC. This sequence encodes CASSELAGGNEQFF.

The V and J genes are TRBV18 and TRBJ1-5, with no clear D. CDR1 KGHSH and CDR2 LQKENI come from the germline V gene. This CDR3 has 15 residues. Trimming removed 2 bases at V and 0 bases at J, with 8 bases between. CDR3 sequence: CASSPETYSNQPQHF. The CDR3 DNA sequence: TGTGCCAGCTCACCAGAGACCTATAGCAATCAGCCCCAGCATTTT.